The 9 T cell receptor beta chains listed next were all sequenced from one sample in a study of blood T cells in healthy people across ages. A J-beta primer mix and a sample-barcoded 5' primer were used in a second PCR of about 7 to 11 cycles. MiXCR was run by TCRdb on the 5' RACE reads, yielding one entry per CDR3 protein. Of around 1.5 million distinct CDR3 sequences listed, roughly 59% are singletons. Sample: blood. These receptors originate from a man between 18 and 29 years old in good health.

The chain couples TRBV3-1 to TRBJ2-4, with 7 bases fitting TRBD2. The CDR3 sequence is 14 residues long. The trim removed 1 base at V and 8 bases at J, leaving 5 bases unmatched. Germline CDR1 reads LGHDT; CDR2 reads YNNKEL (reference sequence). The CDR3 bases are TGTGCCAGCAGCCAAGGGGAGGGAGAGTACATTCAGTACTTC. This translates into CASSQGEGEYIQYF.

This sequence joins TRBV27 and TRBJ1-2; D is unclear. There are 14 residues in the CDR3. V shed 2 bases and J shed 4 bases, with 11 bases lying between them. Germline V gene data show CDR1 as MNHEY and CDR2 as SMNVEV (reference sequence). The CDR3 protein is CASSLLGSGYGYTF. CDR3 nucleotides: TGTGCCAGCAGTTTACTGGGAAGTGGCTATGGCTACACCTTC.

About this clonotype itself: Its ends do not fully match the called genes, so a read error is possible. V and J are TRBV5-1 and TRBJ2-7, with D possibly TRBD2 on 5 matching bases. The germline CDR1 and CDR2 sequences are SGHRS and YFSETQ. The CDR3 is 16 residues long. CDR3 DNA sequence: TGCGCCAGTAGCTTGGCCCCGGGGTGTTCGACCTACGAGCAGTACTTC. Its translation is CASSLAPGCSTYEQYF.

The CDR3 region has the DNA TGTGCCAGCAGCCCGTTAGGACTAGGCCAGTACCACGAGCAGTACTTC. It codes for CASSPLGLGQYHEQYF. The V and J genes are TRBV7-2 and TRBJ2-5; 7 bases are a match to TRBD2. Matching the DNA end better, TRBJ2-7 makes the J call doubtful. This CDR3 is built from 16 residues. Germline CDR1 reads SGHTA; CDR2 reads FQGNSA.

The chain couples TRBV2 to TRBJ1-2; D unresolved. Germline lookup yields CDR1 SNHLY and CDR2 FYNNEI. Trimming took off 5 bases at V and 4 bases at J, with 17 bases between the two ends. The CDR3 is 15 residues long. The DNA of the CDR3 is TGTGCCAGCAGTCCTTCGGCGGTAGCGACCTATGGCTACACCTTC. Translated, it gives CASSPSAVATYGYTF.

This clonotype was detected only a few times. The chain links TRBV5-1 to TRBJ2-2; the D gene is possibly TRBD2 (6 bases). V gave up 4 bases and J gave up 1 base, with 14 bases separating them. The CDR3 runs 16 residues. Germline V CDR1 and CDR2: SGHRS, YFSETQ. In DNA form, the CDR3 reads TGCGCCAGCAGCCCCGGGACTCTGGAGAACACCGGGGAGCTGTTTTTT. The encoded protein is CASSPGTLENTGELFF.

The CDR3 spells CSARVKPPGLATQFF. The CDR3 region has the DNA TGCAGTGCTAGAGTAAAACCCCCGGGACTAGCGACCCAGTTCTTC. J is TRBJ2-5 and V is TRBV20-1; 10 nucleotides align to TRBD2. The better agreement between TRBJ2-1 and the DNA end casts doubt on the J call. The CDR3 has 15 amino acids. CDR1 is DFQATT and CDR2 is SNEGSKA in the germline V gene (reference sequence).

The CDR3 DNA follows: TGCAGTGCCCCAAAGTTCGCGGGAAACTCCTACGAGCAGTACTTC. It codes for CSAPKFAGNSYEQYF. The chain combines TRBV20-1 with TRBJ2-7; D might be TRBD2 (6 bases). Trimming shortened V by 6 bases and J by 0 bases, and 18 bases separated the two germline ends. The germline V gene has CDR1 DFQATT and CDR2 SNEGSKA (reference sequence). The CDR3 runs to 15 residues.

J is TRBJ2-3 and V is TRBV21-1; the table's D call, TRBD1, was not checked against the DNA. TRBV21-1 is reported as a pseudogene. This CDR3 is 13 amino acids long. CDR3 nucleotide sequence: TGTGCCAGCACCCGGACAGGCACAGATACGCAGTATTTT. Translation gives CASTRTGTDTQYF.